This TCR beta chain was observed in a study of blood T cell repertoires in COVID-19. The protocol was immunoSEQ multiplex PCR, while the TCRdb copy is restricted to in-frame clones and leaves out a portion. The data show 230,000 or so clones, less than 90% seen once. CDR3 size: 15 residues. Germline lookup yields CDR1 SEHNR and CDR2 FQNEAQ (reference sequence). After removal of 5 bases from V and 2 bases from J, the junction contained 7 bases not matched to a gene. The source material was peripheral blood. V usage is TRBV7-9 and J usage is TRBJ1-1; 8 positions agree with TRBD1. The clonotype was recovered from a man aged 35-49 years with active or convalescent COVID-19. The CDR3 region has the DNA TGTGCCAGCAGCGACCCGGGACAGGAAAACACTGAAGCTTTCTTT. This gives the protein CASSDPGQENTEAFF.